Following are 19 T cell receptor beta chains from one sample sequenced in a study of cytomegalovirus exposure and HLA in healthy donors. Both 60 Vbeta primers and 13 Jbeta primers went into the PCR. Some clones are missing from TCRdb's copy, which holds only in-frame ones; the method was immunoSEQ multiplex PCR. The table records roughly 180,000 clones, around 79% of them present only once. The sequenced material came from PBMCs. The receptors derive from a girl under 18 in good health and CMV-seropositive.

This chain joins TRBV27 and TRBJ2-1; 9 bases agree with TRBD2. CDR1 is MNHEY and CDR2 is SMNVEV in the germline V gene (reference sequence). This CDR3 has 17 residues. V dropped 3 bases and J dropped 2; count of bases not matched to a gene: 8. The CDR3 region is CASSFLAGGPPYNEQFF. DNA for the CDR3: TGTGCCAGCAGTTTTTTGGCGGGGGGGCCTCCCTACAATGAGCAGTTCTTC.

In its sample, this clone was seen once. V usage is TRBV11-3 and J usage is TRBJ2-1; D uncertain. The length of the CDR3 is 15 residues. The V end was cut by 2 bases, the J end by 0 bases, with 8 bases between. Germline assignment: CDR1 SGHNT and CDR2 YENEEA. Written as DNA, the CDR3 is TGTGCCAGCAGCTTACTAGTTTTCTCCTACAATGAGCAGTTCTTC. Its protein is CASSLLVFSYNEQFF.

The chain combines TRBV13 with TRBJ2-7; 7 bases are a match to TRBD1. This CDR3 spans 14 amino acids. The germline V gene encodes CDR1 PRHDT and CDR2 FYEKMQ (reference sequence). V was pared by 8 bases and J by 3 bases, with 10 bases of the junction left unmatched. The CDR3: CASSRTGGYYEQYF. The CDR3 DNA sequence: TGTGCCAGCTCCAGGACAGGAGGCTACTACGAGCAGTACTTC. The full variable domain, completed using reference TRBV13 and TRBJ2-7, is AAGVIQSPRHLIKEKRETATLKCYPIPRHDTVYWYQQGPGQDPQFLISFYEKMQSDKGSIPDRFSAQQFSDYHSELNMSSLELGDSALYFCASSRTGGYYEQYFGPGTRLTVT.

The chain joins TRBV4-2 to TRBJ2-3; D might be TRBD2 (6 bases). CDR1 and CDR2 from the germline V gene are LGHNA and YNFKEQ. Between the trimmed V and J ends, which lost 1 base and 3 bases, there was a span of 11 bases. The CDR3 extends over 15 amino acids. Written as DNA, the CDR3 is TGTGCCAGCAGCCAAGGGGGGGTCAAGACAGATACGCAGTATTTT. Encoded protein: CASSQGGVKTDTQYF.

The gene calls are TRBV21-1 and TRBJ1-2; no DNA check was done on the table's D call, TRBD1. TRBV21-1 is a pseudogene. The CDR3 sequence is 15 residues long. The CDR3 bases are TGTGCCAGCAGCATTGACCCCGGGACAGGGAATGGCTACACCTTC. Translating it yields CASSIDPGTGNGYTF.

The chain joins TRBV30 to TRBJ2-3; D might be TRBD2 (6 bases). V was clipped by 0 bases and J by 0 bases, with 10 bases between them. From germline, CDR1 is GTSNPN and CDR2 SVGIG (reference sequence). The CDR3 is 15 amino acids. CDR3 bases: TGTGCCTGGAGTGTCGGGAGCCCTAGCACAGATACGCAGTATTTT. It specifies CAWSVGSPSTDTQYF. Supplemented by reference TRBV30 and TRBJ2-3, the full variable domain reads SQTIHQWPATLVQPVGSPLSLECTVEGTSNPNLYWYRQAAGRGLQLLFYSVGIGQISSEVPQNLSASRPQDRQFILSSKKLLLSDSGFYLCAWSVGSPSTDTQYFGPGTRLTVL.

This clone has only a few counts. The chain uses TRBV4-3 and TRBJ1-1; D gene uncertain. This CDR3 comprises 17 residues. V shed 0 bases and J shed 6 bases, with 20 bases lying between them. Germline CDR1 and CDR2: LGHNA and YSLEER. CDR3 nucleotides: TGCGCCAGCAGCCAAGATGTAACAGAAACCTTCGCAGCTGAAGCTTTCTTT. It is translated as CASSQDVTETFAAEAFF.

This chain links TRBV10-3 with TRBJ1-2; the D gene is possibly TRBD1 (6 bases). Germline assignment: CDR1 ENHRY and CDR2 SYGVKD. The CDR3 extends over 15 amino acids. Trimming removed 0 bases at V and 4 bases at J, with 12 bases between. CDR3 DNA: TGTGCCATCAGTGAGTCAGGACAGCCCCTCTATGGCTACACCTTC. Protein product: CAISESGQPLYGYTF.

The V and J genes are TRBV19 and TRBJ2-7, with D maybe TRBD2 (7 bases). This CDR3 spans 18 amino acids. The germline CDR1 and CDR2 sequences are LNHDA and SQIVND (reference sequence). The V end lost 3 bases, the J end lost 2 bases, and 23 bases lay between the germline ends. CDR3 nucleotide sequence: TGTGCCAGTAGTATCCCATCCTTCTCGGGGGGCCCGACCTACGAGCAGTACTTC. It translates to CASSIPSFSGGPTYEQYF. Using reference TRBV19 and TRBJ2-7 for the parts outside the CDR3, the full variable domain is DGGITQSPKYLFRKEGQNVTLSCEQNLNHDAMYWYRQDPGQGLRLIYYSQIVNDFQKGDIAEGYSVSREKKESFPLTVTSAQKNPTAFYLCASSIPSFSGGPTYEQYFGPGTRLTVT.

The chain combines TRBV12-5 with TRBJ1-5; perhaps TRBD1 as D (5 bases). With 2 bases removed from V and 5 bases from J, the gap between germline ends came to 10 bases. CDR3 length equals 14 residues. The germline V gene encodes CDR1 LGHNT and CDR2 FRNRAP. In nucleotides, the CDR3 is TGTGCTAGTGGTTTGCAAGGGGCGGATCAGCCCCAGCATTTT. Its translation: CASGLQGADQPQHF.

V usage is TRBV10-2 and J usage is TRBJ2-5; 13 bases fit TRBD2. J gave up 7 bases and V 6 bases, and 20 bases lay outside the gene matches. This CDR3 is 19 amino acids long. CDR1 is WSHSY and CDR2 is SAAADI in the germline V gene. CDR3 nucleotides: TGCGCCAGCAGGGCCGGACTAGCGGGGGCCCGAGGGGGGGGTGGGACCCAGTACTTC. This sequence encodes CASRAGLAGARGGGGTQYF.

This clone showed up just a few times. The chain's CDR3 is CASSFQTGWSYNEQFF. The DNA for the CDR3 is TGTGCCAGCAGCTTCCAGACAGGGTGGTCCTACAATGAGCAGTTCTTC. The chain employs TRBV11-2 and TRBJ2-1; 7 nucleotides agree with TRBD1. This CDR3 has 16 residues. Germline loops: CDR1 SGHAT, CDR2 FQNNGV. With 3 bases clipped from V and 1 base from J, the junction kept 6 bases outside the gene matches.

V usage is TRBV10-3 and J usage is TRBJ1-2, with TRBD1 matching over 9 bases. CDR1 and CDR2 (germline): ENHRY, SYGVKD. The CDR3 sequence is 13 residues long. V trimming: 7 bases; J trimming: 6 bases; junction bases outside the gene matches: 6. This CDR3 reads CAITEDRGDGYTF. The DNA for the CDR3 is TGTGCCATCACCGAGGACAGGGGAGATGGCTACACCTTC.

Remarks on this clone: This same CDR3 is encoded by further DNA sequences in the sample. The CDR3 reads CSGTSGETQYF. CDR3 sequence (DNA): TGCAGCGGGACTAGTGGGGAGACCCAGTACTTC. The genes are TRBV29-1 and TRBJ2-5; 7 positions match TRBD2. V was pared by 7 bases and J by 5 bases, with 4 bases of the junction left unmatched. Germline-derived CDR1 and CDR2 are SQVTM and ANQGSEA. CDR3 length: 11 amino acids.

This chain connects TRBV19 to TRBJ1-5; D is unresolved. Trimming removed 6 bases at V and 10 bases at J, with 22 bases between. The CDR3 totals 15 residues. CDR1 is LNHDA and CDR2 is SQIVND in the germline V gene (reference sequence). The CDR3 here is CASRWTTDARSPQHF. The CDR3 DNA sequence: TGTGCCAGTAGATGGACTACGGACGCGCGTTCTCCCCAGCATTTT.

The chain joins TRBV7-2 to TRBJ2-7; D unclear. The CDR3 extends over 15 amino acids. Per germline, CDR1 SGHTA and CDR2 FQGNSA. V was cut by 2 bases and J by 0 bases, with 11 bases left in between. The CDR3 region has the DNA TGTGCCAGCAGCTTACAGGTCACGAGCTCCTACGAGCAGTACTTC. This translates into CASSLQVTSSYEQYF.

This chain links TRBV18 with TRBJ1-6, with D maybe TRBD1 (5 bases). Trimming left V 1 base short and J 7 bases short, with 11 bases between. CDR1 KGHSH and CDR2 LQKENI come from the germline V gene. The CDR3 spans 15 residues. The CDR3 spells CASSPRGEDNSPLHF. The CDR3, as DNA: TGTGCCAGCTCACCACGAGGGGAGGACAATTCACCCCTCCACTTT. Based on the CDR3 plus reference TRBV18 and TRBJ1-6, the full variable domain is NAGVMQNPRHLVRRRGQEARLRCSPMKGHSHVYWYRQLPEEGLKFMVYLQKENIIDESGMPKERFSAEFPKEGPSILRIQQVVRGDSAAYFCASSPRGEDNSPLHFGNGTRLTVT.

V usage is TRBV27 and J usage is TRBJ2-2; 8 bases fit TRBD2. The CDR3 spans 17 residues. J lost 5 bases, V lost 4 bases, and 12 bases had no gene match. Germline V gives CDR1 MNHEY, CDR2 SMNVEV (reference sequence). The CDR3 bases are TGTGCCAGCAGTTGGACTAGCCCCCGAACGGGGACCGGGGAGCTGTTTTTT. Its protein product is CASSWTSPRTGTGELFF.

V and J are TRBV25-1 and TRBJ2-5; D gene ambiguous. Per germline, CDR1 MGHDK and CDR2 SYGVNS. The V gene lost 6 bases and the J gene lost 0 bases, with 11 bases spanning the gap. The CDR3 covers 14 residues. For the CDR3, the DNA is TGTGCCAGCAGCCCGGCGCGGTACCAAGAGACCCAGTACTTC. Amino acids: CASSPARYQETQYF.